This T cell receptor beta chain stems from a study of cytomegalovirus exposure and HLA in healthy donors. Study results and caveats: Highest at DRB1 and lowest at HLA-C, TCR association rates differed among HLA loci in a later analysis. A few chains tied to CMV proved CMV antigen-specific in vitro. In an earlier analysis, productive rearrangement rates for most beta V segments clustered near 87% or 30%.

The CDR3 sequence is 14 residues long. V was cut by 5 bases and J by 6 bases, with 17 bases left in between. Germline V gene lookup returns CDR1 MNHNS and CDR2 SASEGT. A word on this clone: Its antigen is as yet unknown.

PCR involved 60 Vbeta and 13 Jbeta primers. Libraries were prepared by immunoSEQ multiplex PCR; TCRdb keeps only in-frame clonotypes and omits some of them. The top ten clones hold around 1.3% of a sample with approximately 170,000 clones, over 80% of them seen once. The clonotype comes from a boy aged 2 to 9 in good health and CMV-seronegative. V usage is TRBV6-1 and J usage is TRBJ2-7, with a tentative D call TRBD1 (6 bases). Sample: PBMCs. The CDR3 DNA reads as TGTGCCAGCAGTTCGACAGGTAGCAAATCCGAGCAGTACTTC. Translation: CASSSTGSKSEQYF.